Listed below are T cell receptor beta chains from one sample, sequenced in a study of blood T cell repertoires in COVID-19. Libraries were prepared by immunoSEQ multiplex PCR; TCRdb keeps only in-frame clonotypes and omits some of them. This sample has under 250,000 clones; 65% to 85% occur once, and the top ten carry approximately 9%. The sequencing sample was made of peripheral blood. The receptor source for this set is a middle-aged man with active or convalescent COVID-19. Both conserved end residues are part of each CDR3. A D gene is named only where the DNA matches it firmly. Clone sizes are given selectively: once, few, many, or a class where the clone is expanded.

D	V	J	size	DNA	CDR3
TRBD1	TRBV5-1	TRBJ1-2	-	TGCGCCAGCAGCTTGGATGGGACAGCGGGTGGCTACACCTTC	CASSLDGTAGGYTF
TRBD2	TRBV29-1	TRBJ2-7	-	TGCAGCGTTGGGGTCGGGAGGGCCCCCTACGAGCAGTACTTC	CSVGVGRAPYEQYF
-	TRBV3-1/TRBV3-2	TRBJ1-1	-	TGTGCCAGCACCAGGAGGGGAGGGACTGAAGCTTTCTTT	CASTRRGGTEAFF
-	TRBV7-6	TRBJ2-1	-	TGTGCCAGCAGCCACAAAAATGGGGGGTTCTCCTACAATGAGCAGTTCTTC	CASSHKNGGFSYNEQFF
-	TRBV3-1/TRBV3-2	TRBJ1-1	-	TGTGCCAGCAGCCAAGTCCGGTTCGGACAGAGGAACACTGAAGCTTTCTTT	CASSQVRFGQRNTEAFF
-	TRBV28	TRBJ2-7	-	TGTGCCAGCAGTTTAACCCCCCAGGGGGGGTACTTC	CASSLTPQGGYF
-	TRBV3-1/TRBV3-2	TRBJ1-2	-	TGTGCCAGCAGCCAAGAGCGGGGGGTCTATGGCTACACCTTC	CASSQERGVYGYTF
TRBD1	TRBV10-1	TRBJ1-3	-	TGCGCCAGCAAGGACAGGCGCTCTGGAAACACCATATATTTT	CASKDRRSGNTIYF
TRBD2	TRBV5-6	TRBJ2-1	-	TGTGCCAGCAGCGCTAGCGGGAGAGGCTACAATGAGCAGTTCTTC	CASSASGRGYNEQFF
-	TRBV27	TRBJ2-1	-	TGTGCCAGCAGGATGCTAACCAATGAGCAGTTCTTC	CASRMLTNEQFF
TRBD1	TRBV2	TRBJ2-5	-	TGTGCCGGGCGGACAGGGTTCCAAGAGACCCAGTACTTC	CAGRTGFQETQYF
TRBD2	TRBV7-9	TRBJ2-3	-	TGTGCCAGCAGCACAGCGGGAGTCACAGATACGCAGTATTTT	CASSTAGVTDTQYF
-	TRBV30	TRBJ1-5	-	TGTGCCTGCTCGGAGCCCCCTCAGCCCCAGCATTTT	CACSEPPQPQHF
-	TRBV11-2	TRBJ2-3	-	TGTGCCAGCAGCTTAGTAACGACTAGCACAGATACGCAGTATTTT	CASSLVTTSTDTQYF
-	TRBV2	TRBJ1-2	-	TGTGCCAGCAGTGAATCAGGGCGGCGGGGCTACACCTTC	CASSESGRRGYTF
-	TRBV12-5	TRBJ1-1	-	TGTGCTAGTGCCCAGGCCAGGAACACTGAAGCTTTCTTT	CASAQARNTEAFF
-	TRBV6-2/TRBV6-3	TRBJ1-3	-	TGTGCCAGCAGCCCTGCGGGTTCGATCTCTGGAAACACCATATATTTT	CASSPAGSISGNTIYF
-	TRBV3-1/TRBV3-2	TRBJ1-5	-	TGTGCCAGCAGCCAAGTTCACGGGGGGGATCAGCCCCAGCATTTT	CASSQVHGGDQPQHF
-	TRBV5-6	TRBJ2-1	-	TGTGCCAGCAGTTTTAGGGGTGTAGGCTCCTACAATGAGCAGTTCTTC	CASSFRGVGSYNEQFF
-	TRBV29-1	TRBJ1-1	few	TGCAGCGTTGAAGGGGTACGGGTTTTGGACACTGAAGCTTTCTTT	CSVEGVRVLDTEAFF
TRBD1	TRBV7-2	TRBJ2-7	-	TGTGCCAGCAGCCAAGGGCAGGGGGCCTACGAGCAGTACTTC	CASSQGQGAYEQYF
-	TRBV3-1/TRBV3-2	TRBJ2-7	-	TGTGCCAGCAGCCTATCACCGGGGGAGCAGTACTTC	CASSLSPGEQYF
TRBD1	TRBV29-1	TRBJ1-2	-	TGCAGCGTACTACCGCCCAACACCGGGACAGTTATGGGTGGCTACACCTTC	CSVLPPNTGTVMGGYTF
TRBD2	TRBV27	TRBJ2-7	-	TGTGCCAGCAGTTCAACCTCGGGACTAGCGGGTGGGAGTCCCTACGAGCAGTACTTC	CASSSTSGLAGGSPYEQYF
TRBD1	TRBV3-1/TRBV3-2	TRBJ2-1	few	TGTGCCAGCAGCCCCCGGACAGGCGACAATGAGCAGTTCTTC	CASSPRTGDNEQFF
TRBD1	TRBV6-5	TRBJ1-1	-	TGTGCCAGCAGTTACGAGACAGGGGGCAGGGTCACTGAAGCTTTCTTT	CASSYETGGRVTEAFF
-	TRBV24-1	TRBJ1-2	-	TGTGCCACCAGTGATTCCCAGACGGACCAAGGAGGCACCTTC	CATSDSQTDQGGTF
-	TRBV29-1	TRBJ1-4	few	TGCAGCGTTGGGACATCGGATAAACTGTTTTTT	CSVGTSDKLFF
TRBD2	TRBV18	TRBJ2-1	-	TGTGCCAGCTCACCTGGGGAGGGGCGCCACAATGAGCAGTTCTTC	CASSPGEGRHNEQFF
-	TRBV7-3	TRBJ1-1	once	TGTGCCAGCAGCTTAACGTATCAGGGGCTGGCTTTCTTT	CASSLTYQGLAFF
TRBD1	TRBV19	TRBJ2-1	-	TGTGCCAGTAGTATTGGAGGGACAGGGGGCAGAAATGAGCAGTTCTTC	CASSIGGTGGRNEQFF
-	TRBV18	TRBJ1-1	-	TGTGCCAGCTCACCACCGGGGGGACCGAACACTGAAGCTTTCTTT	CASSPPGGPNTEAFF
-	TRBV6-2/TRBV6-3	TRBJ1-2	few	TGTGCCAGCAGTGCCAGGGGACATGTCTATGGCTACACCTTC	CASSARGHVYGYTF
TRBD1	TRBV19	TRBJ1-2	-	TGTGCCAGCTGGGACAGGGGAGATGGGGGCTACACCTTC	CASWDRGDGGYTF
-	TRBV27	TRBJ1-1	-	TGTGCCAGCAGTTCGGCAGGCCTGAGGAACACTGAAGCTTTCTTT	CASSSAGLRNTEAFF
-	TRBV3-1/TRBV3-2	TRBJ2-3	-	TGTGCCAGCAGCCGGGGACACACAGATACGCAGTATTTT	CASSRGHTDTQYF
TRBD1	TRBV4-2	TRBJ1-2	-	TGTGCCAGCAGCTATAATCGTGGGACAGAAGAAGGCTACACCTTC	CASSYNRGTEEGYTF